The 14 T cell receptor beta chains below come from one sample, sequenced in a study of blood T cell repertoires in COVID-19. Generated by immunoSEQ multiplex PCR, the TCRdb table keeps only in-frame clones and is missing some. The table includes hundreds of thousands of clones, 87% detected once. Sequenced: peripheral blood. These receptors all stem from a woman aged 18 to 35 who had recovered from COVID-19.

This chain connects TRBV10-3 to TRBJ1-2, with TRBD1 matching 10 bases. The CDR3 length is 19 residues. J gave up 5 bases and V 3 bases, and 18 bases lay outside the gene matches. CDR1 and CDR2 from the germline V gene are ENHRY and SYGVKD. The CDR3 nucleotides are TGTGCCATCAGTGACTCGACAGGGGGCGGGACCTTTTCGAAGTATGGCTACACCTTC. This sequence encodes CAISDSTGGGTFSKYGYTF.

The rearrangement uses TRBV3-1 (or the pseudogene TRBV3-2) and TRBJ1-5, with D perhaps matching TRBD1 (5 bases). This CDR3 region has 11 residues. Trimming shortened V by 7 bases and J by 7 bases, and 8 bases separated the two germline ends. Germline assignment: CDR1 LGHDT and CDR2 YNNKEL (reference sequence). As DNA, the CDR3 is TGTGCCAGCACCAAGGGGCAGCCCCAGCATTTT. Protein sequence: CASTKGQPQHF.

The chain combines TRBV28 with TRBJ2-7, with D possibly TRBD1 on 6 matching bases. Trimming pared 1 base from V and 2 bases from J, leaving 15 bases between. There are 16 residues in the CDR3. Germline-derived CDR1 and CDR2 are MDHEN and SYDVKM. The DNA of the CDR3 is TGTGCCAGCAGTTTATTCGTGGACAGTCTGGCCTACGAGCAGTACTTC. It translates to CASSLFVDSLAYEQYF.

In regard to this clone: Other nucleotide sequences from this sample produce the same CDR3. V usage is TRBV5-1 and J usage is TRBJ2-5; TRBD1 is a possible D gene (6 bases). Trimming removed 0 bases from V and 2 bases from J, with 8 bases in between. The CDR3 contains 14 residues. Looked up from germline, CDR1 is SGHRS and CDR2 is YFSETQ. This chain's CDR3 is CASSLGTAQETQYF. The CDR3 DNA reads as TGCGCCAGCAGCTTGGGGACAGCTCAAGAGACCCAGTACTTC.

The chain has TRBV6-6 and TRBJ2-1, with TRBD2 as a possible D gene (6 bases). The germline CDR1 and CDR2 sequences are MNHNY and SVGAGI (reference sequence). The V and J ends lost 4 bases and 6 bases respectively, with 7 bases between them. The CDR3 spans 12 residues. The CDR3 spells CASSWGLNEQFF. The CDR3 nucleotides read TGTGCCAGCAGTTGGGGACTCAATGAGCAGTTCTTC.

The table lists this clone with a few counts. The chain carries TRBV9 and TRBJ1-6; D remains ambiguous. This CDR3 comprises 19 residues. The germline CDR1 and CDR2 sequences are SGDLS and YYNGEE. Deletions cut 0 bases from V and 7 bases from J, with 23 bases between. CDR3 residues: CASSVAIPAKLELNSPLHF. The CDR3 DNA sequence: TGTGCCAGCAGCGTAGCCATCCCCGCCAAGCTTGAGCTCAATTCACCCCTCCACTTT.

This chain connects TRBV6-2 or TRBV6-3 to TRBJ2-3; perhaps TRBD1 as D (5 bases). CDR1 is MNHEY, CDR2 SVGEGT, per germline. This CDR3 comprises 15 residues. V lost 2 bases, J lost 2 bases, and 11 bases lay in between. CDR3 DNA sequence: TGTGCCAGCAGTTACGGGGCGGAGTTCACAGATACGCAGTATTTT. Residues: CASSYGAEFTDTQYF.

In nucleotides, the CDR3 is TGTGCCAGCAGTGATCTAGCCTATGGCTACACCTTC. Protein product: CASSDLAYGYTF. J is TRBJ1-2 and V is TRBV25-1; no clear D gene. There are 12 residues in the CDR3. Germline V gene sequence: CDR1 MGHDK, CDR2 SYGVNS. V shed 3 bases and J shed 4 bases, with 6 bases lying between them.

The chain joins TRBV6-2 or TRBV6-3 to TRBJ2-1, with 7 nucleotides matching TRBD2. The germline CDR1 and CDR2 sequences are MNHEY and SVGEGT. This CDR3 is 17 amino acids long. V shed 2 bases, J shed 7 bases, and the junction held 14 bases outside the gene matches. The CDR3 here is CASSYAPGTTKHNEQFF. The CDR3 nucleotides read TGTGCCAGCAGTTACGCCCCCGGGACTACAAAGCATAATGAGCAGTTCTTC.

V is TRBV5-4 and J is TRBJ2-7; 14 bases agree with TRBD2. V lost 6 bases and J lost 5; bases outside the gene matches: 16. Germline V gene data show CDR1 as SGHNT and CDR2 as YYREEE (reference sequence). The CDR3 covers 18 residues. The CDR3 reads CASTSATSGRAYHHEQYF. The CDR3 DNA reads as TGTGCCAGCACATCGGCGACTAGCGGGAGGGCCTACCACCACGAGCAGTACTTC.

The V call is TRBV12-3 or TRBV12-4, the J call TRBJ1-2, with D hard to call. V lost 6 bases and J lost 0, with 8 bases in between. This CDR3 comprises 13 residues. Written as DNA, the CDR3 is TGTGCCAGCAGGGGCAGCCCTAACTATGGCTACACCTTC. It is translated as CASRGSPNYGYTF.

The sample holds a few counts of this clone. The chain recombines TRBV18 with TRBJ1-2; D gene ambiguous. CDR1 is KGHSH and CDR2 is LQKENI in the germline V gene. This CDR3 spans 13 amino acids. With 2 bases removed from V and 2 bases from J, the gap between germline ends came to 6 bases. The CDR3 spells CASSPTGNYGYTF. The CDR3 bases are TGTGCCAGCTCACCAACCGGGAACTATGGCTACACCTTC.

This chain links TRBV3-1 (or the pseudogene TRBV3-2) with TRBJ2-5, with TRBD1 identical over 7 bases. Germline CDR1 reads LGHDT; CDR2 reads YNNKEL (reference sequence). This CDR3 region has 15 residues. The ends lost 3 bases at V and 1 base at J; junction bases unmatched: 5. The CDR3 reads CASSHGYRGQETQYF. CDR3 DNA sequence: TGTGCCAGCAGCCACGGCTACAGGGGCCAAGAGACCCAGTACTTC.

V usage is TRBV24-1 and J usage is TRBJ2-3; 9 bases fit TRBD2. The CDR3 runs 15 residues. V dropped 5 bases and J dropped 2; count of bases not matched to a gene: 4. CDR1 is KGHDR, CDR2 SFDVKD, per germline. CDR3 amino acids: CATSVGTSYTDTQYF. The CDR3 DNA follows: TGTGCCACCAGTGTTGGGACTAGCTACACAGATACGCAGTATTTT.